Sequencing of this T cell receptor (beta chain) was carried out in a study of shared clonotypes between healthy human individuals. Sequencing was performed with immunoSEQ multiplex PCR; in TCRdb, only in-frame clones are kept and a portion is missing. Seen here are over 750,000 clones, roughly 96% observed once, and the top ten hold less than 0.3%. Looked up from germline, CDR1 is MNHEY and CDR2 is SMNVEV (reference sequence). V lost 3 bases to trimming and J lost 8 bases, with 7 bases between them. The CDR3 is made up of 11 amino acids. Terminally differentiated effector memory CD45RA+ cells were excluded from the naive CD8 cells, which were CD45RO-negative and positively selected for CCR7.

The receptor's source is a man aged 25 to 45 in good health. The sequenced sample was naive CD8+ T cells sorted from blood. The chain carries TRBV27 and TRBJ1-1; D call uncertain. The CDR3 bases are TGTGCCAGCAGTTTCGGTCTAGAAGCTTTCTTT. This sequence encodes CASSFGLEAFF.